Listed here is a single T cell receptor (beta chain). The junction departs from germline at one end; a sequencing error may be responsible. This sample stems from a study of T cells in Graves' hyperthyroidism and ophthalmopathy. The germline gives CDR1 SGHAT, CDR2 FQNNGV. CDR3 length equals 15 residues. Amplification of TCR beta CDR3 regions was performed using RNA transcripts as template. HTBI primers drove first-round RT-PCR of the TCR CDR3. TCRdb ran MiXCR on the multiplex PCR reads and lists one entry per CDR3 protein. The sample carries 700,000 to 950,000 distinct CDR3 sequences, 30% to 40% recorded once.

The source is a woman between 40 and 50 years old with Graves' hyperthyroidism. The source material was blood. The chain carries TRBV11-2 and TRBJ2-5; unclear D gene. The CDR3 bases are TGCGCCAGCAGCCACCTATGGACCCGCCAAGAGACCCAGTACTTC. This encodes CASSHLWTRQETQYF.